A single sample gave rise to the 18 T cell receptor beta chains below, sequenced in a study of T cell responses to AZD1222 COVID-19 vaccine. TCRdb's table, derived via immunoSEQ multiplex PCR, lists solely in-frame clones and lacks some. The sample gives more than 85,000 clones, roughly 91% of which show up once; roughly 17% is in the top ten. The sequences come from peripheral blood, collected on day 0 of AZD1222 vaccination. Every receptor here comes from an adult in good health.

The V and J genes are TRBV6-5 and TRBJ2-7, with TRBD2 as a possible D gene (5 bases). The V gene's germline CDR1 is MNHEY and CDR2 SVGAGI. V was clipped by 6 bases and J by 6 bases, with 9 bases between them. CDR3 length: 11 residues. CDR3: CASSREGEQYF. CDR3 coding DNA: TGTGCCAGCAGCCGAGAGGGCGAGCAGTACTTC.

This chain uses TRBV18 with TRBJ2-7; D may be TRBD1 (6 bases). The CDR3 covers 14 residues. Trimming removed 2 bases from V and 5 bases from J, with 13 bases in between. CDR1 KGHSH and CDR2 LQKENI come from the germline V gene. The CDR3 DNA sequence: TGTGCCAGCTCACCAGGGGGCTGGACCGACGAGCAGTACTTC. Protein sequence: CASSPGGWTDEQYF.

In this sample, this clone turned up once. The chain employs TRBV5-1 and TRBJ2-5; 12 bases line up with TRBD2. The V gene's germline CDR1 is SGHRS and CDR2 YFSETQ. The CDR3 has 16 residues. Trimming at V came to 1 base and at J to 3 bases, leaving 4 bases not matched to a gene. The CDR3 nucleotides read TGCGCCAGCAGCTTGTCTAGCGGGAGGGTCGAAGAGACCCAGTACTTC. Protein product: CASSLSSGRVEETQYF.

The chain is built from TRBV28 and TRBJ1-5; no clear D gene. Trimming took off 8 bases at V and 7 bases at J, with 6 bases between the two ends. This CDR3 contains 10 residues. Germline V gives CDR1 MDHEN, CDR2 SYDVKM. The CDR3 region is CASGRQPQHF. The CDR3 region has the DNA TGTGCCAGCGGCCGGCAGCCCCAGCATTTT.

The CDR3 bases are TGTGCCAGCAGCGCCCGTGGGGGCGCCATTGGCTACACCTTC. This translates into CASSARGGAIGYTF. The V call is TRBV11-2, the J call TRBJ1-2; D is perhaps TRBD1 (6 bases). Trimming took 5 bases from V and 7 from J, leaving 17 bases between them. The germline V gene has CDR1 SGHAT and CDR2 FQNNGV. The CDR3 runs 14 residues.

The chain combines TRBV6-6 with TRBJ1-2; no reliable D call. V dropped 0 bases and J dropped 7 bases, with 15 bases sitting between them. CDR1 is MNHNY and CDR2 is SVGAGI in the germline V gene (reference sequence). CDR3 size: 15 residues. CDR3 residues: CASSYSESGLGGYTF. DNA for the CDR3: TGTGCCAGCAGTTACTCGGAGAGCGGTCTCGGTGGCTACACCTTC.

The rearrangement uses TRBV11-2 and TRBJ2-1; the D call may be TRBD1 or TRBD2 (5 bases each). CDR1 is SGHAT, CDR2 FQNNGV, per germline. CDR3 length: 16 amino acids. Trimming took 10 bases from V and 0 from J, leaving 19 bases between them. For the CDR3, the DNA is TGTGCCACCTCCAATCTCGGTGGGGGCTCCTACAATGAGCAGTTCTTC. It encodes CATSNLGGGSYNEQFF.

The chain has TRBV29-1 and TRBJ1-1, with D unresolved. CDR1 and CDR2 (germline): SQVTM, ANQGSEA. Trimming took 2 bases from V and 2 from J, leaving 12 bases between them. The CDR3 is made up of 14 amino acids. The CDR3 sequence is CSVENWHINTEAFF. In DNA, the CDR3 is TGCAGCGTTGAAAATTGGCACATTAACACTGAAGCTTTCTTT.

The rearrangement joins TRBV6-5 to TRBJ1-2, with 8 bases identical to TRBD1. This CDR3 contains 12 residues. Germline V gene lookup returns CDR1 MNHEY and CDR2 SVGAGI. The V gene end was trimmed by 10 bases and the J gene end by 8 bases; junction bases not matched to a gene: 9. CDR3 residues: CAITGQGQGYTF. Written as DNA, the CDR3 is TGTGCCATCACAGGACAGGGACAGGGCTACACCTTC.

Only one count was recorded for this clone. This chain uses TRBV5-5 with TRBJ2-1; no clear D. The CDR3 contains 16 residues. From germline, CDR1 is SGHKS and CDR2 YYEKEE (reference sequence). Trimming pared 4 bases from V and 0 bases from J, leaving 14 bases between. CDR3 sequence reads: CASSPSVDRSYNEQFF. The CDR3 DNA is TGTGCCAGCAGCCCGTCGGTGGATCGCTCCTACAATGAGCAGTTCTTC.

Only one count was recorded for this clone. CDR3 amino acids: CASSQDLGLAGSYEQYF. The CDR3 DNA is TGCGCCAGCAGCCAAGATCTGGGTCTAGCGGGGTCCTACGAGCAGTACTTC. The V gene is TRBV4-1, the J gene TRBJ2-7; 9 bases fit TRBD2. V lost 0 bases, J lost 1 base, and 7 bases stayed unmatched. Germline lookup yields CDR1 MGHRA and CDR2 YSYEKL. This CDR3 comprises 17 residues.

V gene TRBV5-1 combines with J gene TRBJ2-7, with TRBD1 as a possible D gene (5 bases). Germline loops: CDR1 SGHRS, CDR2 YFSETQ. The CDR3 has 12 amino acids. V was trimmed by 4 bases and J by 4 bases, leaving 9 bases between them. CDR3 nucleotide sequence: TGCGCCAGCAGCCGGACACTTTACGAGCAGTACTTC. Residues: CASSRTLYEQYF. The whole variable domain, remainder taken from reference TRBV5-1 and TRBJ2-7, is KAGVTQTPRYLIKTRGQQVTLSCSPISGHRSVSWYQQTPGQGLQFLFEYFSETQRNKGNFPGRFSGRQFSNSRSEMNVSTLELGDSALYLCASSRTLYEQYFGPGTRLTVT.

The chain uses TRBV2 and TRBJ2-6; either TRBD1 or TRBD2 may supply D (6 bases each). Germline values: CDR1 SNHLY, CDR2 FYNNEI. CDR3 size: 13 residues. V lost 9 bases to trimming and J lost 3 bases, with 9 bases between them. The CDR3 sequence is CARKGGGANVLTF. The CDR3 DNA sequence: TGTGCCAGAAAGGGGGGTGGGGCCAACGTCCTGACTTTC.

V gene TRBV29-1 combines with J gene TRBJ2-3, with 12 bases fitting TRBD2. Trimming cost V 4 bases and J 0 bases; bases outside gene matches: 5. The germline gives CDR1 SQVTM, CDR2 ANQGSEA. CDR3 length: 16 amino acids. CDR3 nucleotides: TGCAGCGTTGCCGGACTAGCGGGACGGAGCACAGATACGCAGTATTTT. It codes for CSVAGLAGRSTDTQYF.

In its sample, this clone was seen once. Other DNA sequences in the sample encode the same CDR3. The chain employs TRBV19 and TRBJ1-2; 7 bases fit TRBD1. The ends lost 4 bases at V and 2 bases at J; junction bases unmatched: 1. This CDR3 contains 13 residues. CDR1 and CDR2 from the germline V gene are LNHDA and SQIVND (reference sequence). The CDR3 spells CASSRQGNYGYTF. In nucleotides, the CDR3 is TGTGCCAGTAGTAGACAGGGAAACTATGGCTACACCTTC. The variable domain in full, with the rest retrieved from reference TRBV19 and TRBJ1-2, is DGGITQSPKYLFRKEGQNVTLSCEQNLNHDAMYWYRQDPGQGLRLIYYSQIVNDFQKGDIAEGYSVSREKKESFPLTVTSAQKNPTAFYLCASSRQGNYGYTFGSGTRLTVV.

This chain links TRBV21-1 with TRBJ2-1; TRBD1 is taken as the D call from the table, unchecked against the DNA. TRBV21-1 constitutes a pseudogene. The length of the CDR3 is 17 residues. CDR3 in DNA: TGTGCCAGCAGCAAAGGCACAGGTGACCGGTCCTACAATGAGCAGTTCTTC. The encoded protein is CASSKGTGDRSYNEQFF.

The rearrangement joins TRBV7-9 to TRBJ2-7, with D possibly TRBD1 on 6 matching bases. Germline CDR1 SEHNR, CDR2 FQNEAQ (reference sequence). The V and J ends lost 1 base and 5 bases respectively, with 12 bases between them. The CDR3 is made up of 14 amino acids. This CDR3 reads CASSLGQGSHEQYF. The CDR3 DNA follows: TGTGCCAGCAGCTTAGGGCAGGGGAGTCACGAGCAGTACTTC.

CDR3 amino acids: CASSSRERGTEAFF. CDR3 nucleotides: TGCGCCAGCAGCAGCAGGGAGAGGGGCACTGAAGCTTTCTTT. The chain recombines TRBV5-1 with TRBJ1-1; D might be TRBD1 (5 bases). Per germline, CDR1 SGHRS and CDR2 YFSETQ. Trimming pared 4 bases from V and 4 bases from J, leaving 14 bases between. The CDR3 sequence is 14 residues long.